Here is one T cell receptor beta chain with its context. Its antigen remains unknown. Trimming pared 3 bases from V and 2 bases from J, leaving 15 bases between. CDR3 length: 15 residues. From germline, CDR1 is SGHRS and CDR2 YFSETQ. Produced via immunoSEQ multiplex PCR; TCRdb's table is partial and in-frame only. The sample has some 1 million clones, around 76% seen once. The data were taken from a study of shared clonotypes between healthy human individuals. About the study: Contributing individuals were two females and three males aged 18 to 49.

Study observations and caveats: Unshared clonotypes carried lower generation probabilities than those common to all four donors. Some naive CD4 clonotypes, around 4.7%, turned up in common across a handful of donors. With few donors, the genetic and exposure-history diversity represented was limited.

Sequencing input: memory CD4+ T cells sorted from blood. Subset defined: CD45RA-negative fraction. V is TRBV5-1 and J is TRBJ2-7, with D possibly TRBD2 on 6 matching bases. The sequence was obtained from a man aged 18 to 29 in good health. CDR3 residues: CASSSDGGGPYEQYF. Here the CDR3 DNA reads TGCGCCAGCAGCTCCGATGGAGGAGGGCCCTACGAGCAGTACTTC.